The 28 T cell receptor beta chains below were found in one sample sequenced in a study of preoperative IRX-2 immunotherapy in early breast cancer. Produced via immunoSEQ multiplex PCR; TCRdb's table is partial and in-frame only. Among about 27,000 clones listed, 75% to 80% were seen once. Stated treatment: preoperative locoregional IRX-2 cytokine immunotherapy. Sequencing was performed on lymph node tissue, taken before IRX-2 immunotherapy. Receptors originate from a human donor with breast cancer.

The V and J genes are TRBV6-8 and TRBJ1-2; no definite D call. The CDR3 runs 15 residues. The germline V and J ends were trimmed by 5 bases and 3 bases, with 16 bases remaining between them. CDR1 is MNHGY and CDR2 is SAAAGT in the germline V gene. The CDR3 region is CASSPQDRNHYGYTF. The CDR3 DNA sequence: TGTGCCAGCAGTCCCCAAGACCGAAATCACTATGGCTACACCTTC.

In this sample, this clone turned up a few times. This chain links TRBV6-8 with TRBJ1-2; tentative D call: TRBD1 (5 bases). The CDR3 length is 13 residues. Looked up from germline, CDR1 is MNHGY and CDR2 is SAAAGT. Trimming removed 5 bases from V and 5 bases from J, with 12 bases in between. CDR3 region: CASSKVSGYGYTF. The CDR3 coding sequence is TGTGCCAGCAGTAAAGTTTCAGGGTATGGCTACACCTTC.

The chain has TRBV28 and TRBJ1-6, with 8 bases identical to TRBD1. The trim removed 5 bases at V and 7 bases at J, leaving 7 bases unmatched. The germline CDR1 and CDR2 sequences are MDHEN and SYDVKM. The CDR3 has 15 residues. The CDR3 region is CASSLPQGANSPLHF. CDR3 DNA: TGTGCCAGCAGTCTCCCCCAGGGGGCGAATTCACCCCTCCACTTT.

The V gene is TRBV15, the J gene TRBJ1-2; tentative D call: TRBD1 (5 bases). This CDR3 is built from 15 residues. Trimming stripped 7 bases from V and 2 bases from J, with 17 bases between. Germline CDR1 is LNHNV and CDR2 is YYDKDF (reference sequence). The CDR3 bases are TGTGCCACCACACCTCACAGGATTAAAAACTATGGCTACACCTTC. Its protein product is CATTPHRIKNYGYTF. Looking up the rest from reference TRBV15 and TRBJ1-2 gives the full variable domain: DAMVIQNPRYQVTQFGKPVTLSCSQTLNHNVMYWYQQKSSQAPKLLFHYYDKDFNNEADTPDNFQSRRPNTSFCFLDIRSPGLGDTAMYLCATTPHRIKNYGYTFGSGTRLTVV.

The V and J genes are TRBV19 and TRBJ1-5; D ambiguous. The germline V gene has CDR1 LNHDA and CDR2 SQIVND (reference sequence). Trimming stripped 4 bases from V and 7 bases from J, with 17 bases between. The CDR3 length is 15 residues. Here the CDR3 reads CASSTLSRGGQPQHF. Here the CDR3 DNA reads TGTGCCAGTAGTACATTAAGTCGGGGAGGACAGCCCCAGCATTTT.

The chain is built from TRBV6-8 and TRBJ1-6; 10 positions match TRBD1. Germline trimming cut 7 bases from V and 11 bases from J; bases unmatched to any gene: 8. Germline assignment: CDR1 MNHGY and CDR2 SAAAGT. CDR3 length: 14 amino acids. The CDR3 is CASTVDRGRTPLHF. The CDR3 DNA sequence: TGTGCCAGCACCGTCGACAGGGGGCGAACACCCCTCCACTTT.

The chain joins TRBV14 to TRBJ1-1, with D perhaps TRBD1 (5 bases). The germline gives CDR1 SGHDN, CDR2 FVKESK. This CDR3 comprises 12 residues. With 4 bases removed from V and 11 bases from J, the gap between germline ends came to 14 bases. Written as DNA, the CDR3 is TGTGCCAGCAGCCCTCGTCAGGGTTACGCTTTCTTT. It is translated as CASSPRQGYAFF. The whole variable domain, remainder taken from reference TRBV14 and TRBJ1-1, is EAGVTQFPSHSVIEKGQTVTLRCDPISGHDNLYWYRRVMGKEIKFLLHFVKESKQDESGMPNNRFLAERTGGTYSTLKVQPAELEDSGVYFCASSPRQGYAFFGQGTRLTVV.

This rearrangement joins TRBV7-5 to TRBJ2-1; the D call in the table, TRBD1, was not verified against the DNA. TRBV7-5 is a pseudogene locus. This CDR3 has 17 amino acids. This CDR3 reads CASSLESGTGAANEQFF. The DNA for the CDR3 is TGTGCCAGCAGCTTAGAGAGCGGGACAGGGGCCGCCAATGAGCAGTTCTTC.

Here the CDR3 reads CASRDSNYGYTF. The CDR3 DNA sequence: TGTGCCAGCAGGGACAGCAACTATGGCTACACCTTC. The chain is built from TRBV6-8 and TRBJ1-2; D is perhaps TRBD1 (6 bases). The CDR3 totals 12 residues. Trimming left V 6 bases short and J 2 bases short, with 7 bases between. Germline loops: CDR1 MNHGY, CDR2 SAAAGT.

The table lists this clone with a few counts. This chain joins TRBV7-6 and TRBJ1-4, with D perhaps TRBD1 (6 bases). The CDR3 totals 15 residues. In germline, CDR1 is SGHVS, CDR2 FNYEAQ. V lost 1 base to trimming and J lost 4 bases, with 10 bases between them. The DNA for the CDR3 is TGTGCCAGCAGCTTAGTCGGGGGCAATAATGAAAAACTGTTTTTT. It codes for CASSLVGGNNEKLFF.

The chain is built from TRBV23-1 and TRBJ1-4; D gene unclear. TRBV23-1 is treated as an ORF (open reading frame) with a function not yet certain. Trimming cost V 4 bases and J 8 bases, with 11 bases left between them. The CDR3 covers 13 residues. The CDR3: CASSPPQGEKLFF. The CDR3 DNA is TGCGCCAGCAGTCCCCCGCAAGGAGAAAAACTGTTTTTT.

The CDR3 loop is CASSHIIPRGGGKDTQYF. The CDR3 bases are TGTGCCAGCAGCCATATCATCCCCCGGGGGGGCGGGAAAGATACGCAGTATTTT. The rearrangement links TRBV11-3 to TRBJ2-3; TRBD2 aligns across 8 bases. This CDR3 is 18 amino acids long. CDR1 is SGHNT, CDR2 YENEEA, per germline. Germline trimming cut 5 bases from V and 5 bases from J; bases unmatched to any gene: 18.

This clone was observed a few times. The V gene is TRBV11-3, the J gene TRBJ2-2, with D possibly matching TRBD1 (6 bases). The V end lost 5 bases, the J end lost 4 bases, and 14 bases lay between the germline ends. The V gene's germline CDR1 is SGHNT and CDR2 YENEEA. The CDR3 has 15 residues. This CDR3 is CASSPQDRLTGELFF. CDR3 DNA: TGTGCCAGCAGCCCACAGGACAGACTCACCGGGGAGCTGTTTTTT.

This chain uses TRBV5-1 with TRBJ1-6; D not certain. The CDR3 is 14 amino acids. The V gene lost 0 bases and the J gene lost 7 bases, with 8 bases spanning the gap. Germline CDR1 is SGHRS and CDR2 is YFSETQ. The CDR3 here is CASSLDTQNSPLHF. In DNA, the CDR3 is TGCGCCAGCAGCTTGGATACGCAAAATTCACCCCTCCACTTT.

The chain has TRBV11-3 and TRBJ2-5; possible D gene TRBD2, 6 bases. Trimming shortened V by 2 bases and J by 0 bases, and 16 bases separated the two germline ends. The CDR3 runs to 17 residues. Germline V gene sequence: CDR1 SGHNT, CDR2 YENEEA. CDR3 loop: CASSLLRDFPYQETQYF. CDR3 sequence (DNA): TGTGCCAGCAGCTTACTCCGGGACTTCCCATACCAAGAGACCCAGTACTTC.

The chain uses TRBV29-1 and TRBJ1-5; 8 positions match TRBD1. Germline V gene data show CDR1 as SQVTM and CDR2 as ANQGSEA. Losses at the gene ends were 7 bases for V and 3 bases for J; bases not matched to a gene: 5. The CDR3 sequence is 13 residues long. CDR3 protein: CSAGQGDNQPQHF. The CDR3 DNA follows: TGCAGCGCCGGACAGGGCGACAATCAGCCCCAGCATTTT.

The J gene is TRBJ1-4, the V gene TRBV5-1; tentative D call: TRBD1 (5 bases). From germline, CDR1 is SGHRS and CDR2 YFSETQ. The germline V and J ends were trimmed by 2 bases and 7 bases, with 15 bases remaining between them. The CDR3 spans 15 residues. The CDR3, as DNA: TGCGCCAGCAGCTTAGCCGGGACTAGGAGTGAAAAACTGTTTTTT. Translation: CASSLAGTRSEKLFF. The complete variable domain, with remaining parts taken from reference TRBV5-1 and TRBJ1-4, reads KAGVTQTPRYLIKTRGQQVTLSCSPISGHRSVSWYQQTPGQGLQFLFEYFSETQRNKGNFPGRFSGRQFSNSRSEMNVSTLELGDSALYLCASSLAGTRSEKLFFGSGTQLSVL.

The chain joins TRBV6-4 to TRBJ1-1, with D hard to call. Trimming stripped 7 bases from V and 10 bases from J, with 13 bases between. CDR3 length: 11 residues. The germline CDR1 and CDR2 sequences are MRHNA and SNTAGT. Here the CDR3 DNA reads TGTGCCAGCACCCGAAGGTCCGCAGCTTTCTTT. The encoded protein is CASTRRSAAFF.

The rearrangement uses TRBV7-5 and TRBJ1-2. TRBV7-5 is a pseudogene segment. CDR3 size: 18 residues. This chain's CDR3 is CASSLVGEGRWSNYGYTF. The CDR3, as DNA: TGTGCCAGCAGCTTAGTTGGGGAAGGGAGGTGGTCTAACTATGGCTACACCTTC.

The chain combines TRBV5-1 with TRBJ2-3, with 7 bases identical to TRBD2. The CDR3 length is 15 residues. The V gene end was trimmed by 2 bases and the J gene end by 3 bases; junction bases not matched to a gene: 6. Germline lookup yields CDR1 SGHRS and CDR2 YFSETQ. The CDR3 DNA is TGCGCCAGCAGCTTCGTAACTAGCGTAACAGATACGCAGTATTTT. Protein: CASSFVTSVTDTQYF.

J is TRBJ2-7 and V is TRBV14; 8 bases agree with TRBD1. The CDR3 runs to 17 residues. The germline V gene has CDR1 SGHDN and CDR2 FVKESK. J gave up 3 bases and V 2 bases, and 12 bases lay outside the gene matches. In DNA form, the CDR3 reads TGTGCCAGCAGCCAACTAAACCTCAGGGGGCTTCTCTACGAGCAGTACTTC. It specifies CASSQLNLRGLLYEQYF.

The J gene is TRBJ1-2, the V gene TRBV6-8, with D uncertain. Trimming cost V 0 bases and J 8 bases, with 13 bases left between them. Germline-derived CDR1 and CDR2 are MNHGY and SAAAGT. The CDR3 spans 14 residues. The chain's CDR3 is CASSYSLSTRGYTF. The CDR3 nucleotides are TGTGCCAGCAGTTACTCATTATCCACCCGGGGCTACACCTTC.

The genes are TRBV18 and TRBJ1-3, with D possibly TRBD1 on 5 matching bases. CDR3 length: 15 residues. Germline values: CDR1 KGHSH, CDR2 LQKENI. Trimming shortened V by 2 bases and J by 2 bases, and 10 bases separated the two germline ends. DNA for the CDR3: TGTGCCAGCTCACCATCGCAGGGAACTGGAAACACCATATATTTT. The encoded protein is CASSPSQGTGNTIYF.

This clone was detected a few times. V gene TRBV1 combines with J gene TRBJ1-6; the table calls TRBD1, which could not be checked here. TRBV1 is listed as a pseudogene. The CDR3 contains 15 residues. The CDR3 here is CASSQGQGPNSPLHF. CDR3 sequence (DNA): TGCGCCAGCAGCCAGGGACAGGGCCCTAATTCACCCCTCCACTTT.

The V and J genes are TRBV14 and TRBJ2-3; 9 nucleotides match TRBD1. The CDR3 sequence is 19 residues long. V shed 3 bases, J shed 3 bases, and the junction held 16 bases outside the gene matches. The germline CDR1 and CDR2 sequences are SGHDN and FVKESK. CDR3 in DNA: TGTGCCAGCAGCCAGATAAGGCAGTTGTTCGGACAGGGGACAGATACGCAGTATTTT. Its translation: CASSQIRQLFGQGTDTQYF.

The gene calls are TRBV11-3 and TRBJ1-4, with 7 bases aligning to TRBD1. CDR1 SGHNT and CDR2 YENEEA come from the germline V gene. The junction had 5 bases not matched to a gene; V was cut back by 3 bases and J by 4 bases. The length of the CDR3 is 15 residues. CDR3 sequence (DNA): TGTGCCAGCAGCTTTGAGGGGGCCGGTAATGAAAAACTGTTTTTT. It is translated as CASSFEGAGNEKLFF.

CDR3 in DNA: TGTGCCAGCAGCACGGGGACAGGGACATCAGGAAACACCATATATTTT. Translation: CASSTGTGTSGNTIYF. The chain carries TRBV6-8 and TRBJ1-3, with TRBD1 matching 9 bases. Germline CDR1 MNHGY, CDR2 SAAAGT. Trimming removed 6 bases from V and 4 bases from J; junction bases left unmatched: 10. This CDR3 comprises 16 residues.

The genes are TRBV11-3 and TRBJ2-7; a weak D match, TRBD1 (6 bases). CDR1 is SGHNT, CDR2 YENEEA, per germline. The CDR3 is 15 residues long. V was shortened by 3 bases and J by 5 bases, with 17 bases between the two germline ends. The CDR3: CASSLGTPPTHEQYF. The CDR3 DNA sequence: TGTGCCAGCAGCTTGGGGACACCCCCAACCCACGAGCAGTACTTC.